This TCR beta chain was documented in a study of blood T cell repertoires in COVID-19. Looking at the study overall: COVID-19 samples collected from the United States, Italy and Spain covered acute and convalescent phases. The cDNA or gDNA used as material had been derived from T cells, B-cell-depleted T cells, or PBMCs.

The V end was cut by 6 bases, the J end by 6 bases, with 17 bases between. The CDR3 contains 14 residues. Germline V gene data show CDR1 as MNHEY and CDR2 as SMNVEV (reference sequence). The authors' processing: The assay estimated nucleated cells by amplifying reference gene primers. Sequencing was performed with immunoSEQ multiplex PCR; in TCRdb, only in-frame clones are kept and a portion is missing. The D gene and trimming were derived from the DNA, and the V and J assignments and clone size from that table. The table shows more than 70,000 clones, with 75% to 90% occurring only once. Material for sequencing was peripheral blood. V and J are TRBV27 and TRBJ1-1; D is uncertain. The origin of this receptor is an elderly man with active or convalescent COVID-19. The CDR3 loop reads CASSPRALGAEAFF. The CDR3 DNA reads TGTGCCAGCAGCCCGCGGGCCCTGGGCGCTGAAGCTTTCTTT.